Below are 18 T cell receptor beta chains sequenced from a single sample in a study of PD-1 blockade in classical Hodgkin lymphoma. Time point indicated: newly diagnosed, previously untreated cHL patient sample. From thawed PBMCs, CD4+ T cells were purified using magnetic negative selection. Here immunoSEQ multiplex PCR was the method, and the copy in TCRdb shows in-frame clones only, minus some. This table has around 30,000 clones, approximately 90% appearing once. The specimen was CD4+ T cells from blood. The receptors were gathered from a human donor with classical Hodgkin lymphoma.

V usage is TRBV29-1 and J usage is TRBJ1-2; no clear D gene. Germline V gives CDR1 SQVTM, CDR2 ANQGSEA. This CDR3 comprises 11 residues. Trimming shortened V by 6 bases and J by 7 bases, and 12 bases separated the two germline ends. The CDR3 region has the DNA TGCAGCGTGCGGACGGTGGCTGGCTACACCTTC. Translated: CSVRTVAGYTF.

The rearrangement joins TRBV13 to TRBJ1-2; D may be TRBD1 (5 bases). V lost 3 bases, J lost 2 bases, and 13 bases lay in between. The CDR3 totals 15 residues. Germline assignment: CDR1 PRHDT and CDR2 FYEKMQ (reference sequence). The CDR3 bases are TGTGCCAGCAGCTTCGTTAGCAGGGTGAACTATGGCTACACCTTC. Its translation: CASSFVSRVNYGYTF.

DNA for the CDR3: TGTGCCAGCAGCCCCGGGTCTTCCCCCCAAAAAGCTTTCTTT. This encodes CASSPGSSPQKAFF. The rearrangement joins TRBV7-3 to TRBJ1-1; D not resolved. Germline lookup yields CDR1 SGHTA and CDR2 FQGTGA. Trimming cost V 5 bases and J 9 bases, with 19 bases left between them. CDR3 length equals 14 residues. The variable domain in full, completed from reference TRBV7-3 and TRBJ1-1, reads GAGVSQTPSNKVTEKGKYVELRCDPISGHTALYWYRQSLGQGPEFLIYFQGTGAADDSGLPNDRFFAVRPEGSVSTLKIQRTERGDSAVYLCASSPGSSPQKAFFGQGTRLTVV.

The chain employs TRBV19 and TRBJ2-1, with TRBD1 matching over 9 bases. The CDR3 is 16 residues long. Trimming took 1 base from V and 6 from J; bases not matched to a gene: 7. Germline V gene lookup returns CDR1 LNHDA and CDR2 SQIVND (reference sequence). CDR3 bases: TGTGCCAGTAGTATAGGGCCGAGACAGGGGGGCAATGAGCAGTTCTTC. Protein product: CASSIGPRQGGNEQFF.

This chain uses TRBV7-3 with TRBJ2-1; D is unresolved. Looked up from germline, CDR1 is SGHTA and CDR2 is FQGTGA. CDR3 length: 11 residues. Trimming stripped 0 bases from V and 8 bases from J, with 2 bases between. The CDR3 nucleotides read TGTGCCAGCAGCTTAACCGATGAGCAGTTCTTC. Its translation is CASSLTDEQFF.

The V and J genes are TRBV28 and TRBJ1-4, with D unclear. Trimming cost V 8 bases and J 0 bases, with 16 bases left between them. Germline V lookup: CDR1 MDHEN, CDR2 SYDVKM. The CDR3 is made up of 16 amino acids. CDR3 region: CASLRSQRTTNEKLFF. CDR3 bases: TGTGCCAGCCTTAGGTCCCAGAGGACAACTAATGAAAAACTGTTTTTT.

The CDR3: CASSQADRNTEAFF. The CDR3 nucleotides read TGCGCCAGCAGCCAGGCCGACAGGAACACTGAAGCTTTCTTT. V gene TRBV4-1 combines with J gene TRBJ1-1; weak D call: TRBD1 (5 bases). V lost 3 bases to trimming and J lost 1 base, with 9 bases between them. Per the germline V gene, CDR1 is MGHRA and CDR2 is YSYEKL. There are 14 residues in the CDR3.

CDR3 protein: CASSVEGSSSYNEQFF. Written as DNA, the CDR3 is TGTGCCAGCAGCGTAGAGGGCTCGAGCTCCTACAATGAGCAGTTCTTC. This chain links TRBV9 with TRBJ2-1, with no clear D. Germline V gene data show CDR1 as SGDLS and CDR2 as YYNGEE. The CDR3 totals 16 residues. Deletions cut 0 bases from V and 0 bases from J, with 10 bases between.

This sequence joins TRBV5-4 and TRBJ2-1, with 7 bases lining up with TRBD1. J was trimmed by 6 bases and V by 0 bases; bases with no gene match: 3. CDR3 size: 14 residues. Germline assignment: CDR1 SGHNT and CDR2 YYREEE (reference sequence). CDR3 protein: CASSLAGGFNEQFF. The CDR3 DNA follows: TGTGCCAGCAGCTTGGCAGGGGGTTTCAATGAGCAGTTCTTC. Full variable domain (outside the CDR3, taken from reference TRBV5-4 and TRBJ2-1): ETGVTQSPTHLIKTRGQQVTLRCSSQSGHNTVSWYQQALGQGPQFIFQYYREEENGRGNFPPRFSGLQFPNYSSELNVNALELDDSALYLCASSLAGGFNEQFFGPGTRLTVL.

The V call is TRBV5-4, the J call TRBJ2-7; 12 bases are a match to TRBD2. V shed 4 bases, J shed 4 bases, and the junction held 6 bases outside the gene matches. The CDR3 sequence is 15 residues long. The germline CDR1 and CDR2 sequences are SGHNT and YYREEE (reference sequence). CDR3 in amino acids: CASSTPTSGSYEQYF. The DNA for the CDR3 is TGTGCCAGCAGCACCCCGACTAGCGGGAGTTACGAGCAGTACTTC.

The V call is TRBV2, the J call TRBJ2-2, with 11 bases fitting TRBD2. Germline CDR1 SNHLY, CDR2 FYNNEI. Losses at the gene ends were 6 bases for V and 3 bases for J; bases not matched to a gene: 6. The CDR3 is made up of 16 amino acids. CDR3 sequence: CASSLTSGSYTGELFF. CDR3 nucleotide sequence: TGTGCCAGCAGCCTCACTAGCGGGAGTTACACCGGGGAGCTGTTTTTT.

This clone was found once. The chain combines TRBV29-1 with TRBJ1-1; D not certain. The CDR3 spans 12 residues. Germline CDR1 SQVTM, CDR2 ANQGSEA. V was clipped by 5 bases and J by 1 base, with 8 bases between them. CDR3: CSVQPWNTEAFF. The CDR3, as DNA: TGCAGCGTTCAGCCGTGGAACACTGAAGCTTTCTTT. The full variable domain, completed using reference TRBV29-1 and TRBJ1-1, is SAVISQKPSRDICQRGTSLTIQCQVDSQVTMMFWYRQQPGQSLTLIATANQGSEATYESGFVIDKFPISRPNLTFSTLTVSNMSPEDSSIYLCSVQPWNTEAFFGQGTRLTVV.

The chain uses TRBV28 and TRBJ2-2, with D possibly TRBD2 on 6 matching bases. The germline V gene encodes CDR1 MDHEN and CDR2 SYDVKM. CDR3 size: 15 residues. V lost 5 bases and J 4 bases, leaving 14 bases between the germline ends. Written as DNA, the CDR3 is TGTGCCAGCAGTGGCAGGAGGGCTTTCACCGGGGAGCTGTTTTTT. Amino acids: CASSGRRAFTGELFF.

This clone was counted a single time. The chain couples TRBV28 to TRBJ2-4; D uncertain. CDR1 MDHEN and CDR2 SYDVKM come from the germline V gene. V lost 1 base and J lost 6, with 10 bases in between. The CDR3 has 14 amino acids. The CDR3 region has the DNA TGTGCCAGCAGTTTATTGGGCCCGGGAAACATTCAGTACTTC. Protein sequence: CASSLLGPGNIQYF.

This chain joins TRBV15 and TRBJ2-2; 9 bases are shared with TRBD1. This CDR3 region has 15 residues. Per the germline V gene, CDR1 is LNHNV and CDR2 is YYDKDF (reference sequence). The junction had 4 bases not matched to a gene; V was cut back by 3 bases and J by 5 bases. The chain's CDR3 is CATSRAGTGTGELFF. The CDR3 DNA reads TGTGCCACCAGCAGGGCCGGGACAGGGACCGGGGAGCTGTTTTTT.

The table lists this clone with a count of one. The gene calls are TRBV18 and TRBJ2-3; no clear D. The V gene's germline CDR1 is KGHSH and CDR2 LQKENI. The ends were cut back, 8 bases at V and 6 bases at J, with 15 bases in the middle. CDR3 length: 13 residues. The CDR3 loop reads CASTQTATDTQYF. In DNA form, the CDR3 reads TGTGCCAGCACCCAGACTGCGACTGATACGCAGTATTTT.

V is TRBV7-2 and J is TRBJ2-4, with D perhaps matching TRBD1 or TRBD2 (6 bases each). CDR1 and CDR2 (germline): SGHTA, FQGNSA. V dropped 1 base and J dropped 1 base, with 11 bases sitting between them. The CDR3 sequence is 16 residues long. The chain's CDR3 is CASSLVWRGAKNIQYF. CDR3 in DNA: TGTGCCAGCAGCTTAGTGTGGAGGGGGGCCAAAAACATTCAGTACTTC. The whole variable domain, filled in from reference TRBV7-2 and TRBJ2-4, reads GAGVSQSPSNKVTEKGKDVELRCDPISGHTALYWYRQSLGQGLEFLIYFQGNSAPDKSGLPSDRFSAERTGGSVSTLTIQRTQQEDSAVYLCASSLVWRGAKNIQYFGAGTRLSVL.

The chain couples TRBV7-3 to TRBJ2-2; D not resolved. Germline values: CDR1 SGHTA, CDR2 FQGTGA. This CDR3 spans 13 amino acids. V was pared by 5 bases and J by 5 bases, with 9 bases between. The CDR3 DNA reads as TGTGCCAGCAGCGAGACACCTACCGGGGAGCTGTTTTTT. It yields the protein CASSETPTGELFF.